The clone carrying this TCR beta chain has just one count. Antigen specificity is unknown. The source of the sample is a study of T cell responses to AZD1222 COVID-19 vaccine. Overall study findings and caveats: Seropositive status at baseline applied to only 5 or 6 AZD1222 recipients. Increased Spike-specific TCR breadth and depth were observed after two AZD1222 doses.

The length of the CDR3 is 14 residues. Trimming took 6 bases from V and 5 from J, leaving 14 bases between them. CDR1 and CDR2 (germline): MNHNS, SASEGT. The repertoire was sequenced with immunoSEQ multiplex PCR; TCRdb's copy has only in-frame clones and lacks some. The table records around 110,000 clones, around 90% of them present only once. The sequences come from peripheral blood, collected on day 0 of AZD1222 vaccination. This TCR was recovered from an adult in good health. The chain recombines TRBV6-1 with TRBJ1-5, with D possibly being TRBD1 (5 bases). In DNA form, the CDR3 reads TGTGCCAGCAGCCGAGACAGCTCCGATCAGCCCCAGCATTTT. It encodes CASSRDSSDQPQHF.